The text below deals with one TCR beta chain. Method: immunoSEQ multiplex PCR; TCRdb's copy keeps in-frame clones and lacks some. The sample consists of some 69,000 clones, 75% to 90% of them appearing once. These data come from a study of blood T cell repertoires in COVID-19. CDR3 length: 15 residues. V was cut by 3 bases and J by 2 bases, with 13 bases left in between. Germline V gives CDR1 KGHSH, CDR2 LQKENI. The J gene is TRBJ1-2, the V gene TRBV18, with no clear D. The sequence was obtained from a man aged 80 or over with active or convalescent COVID-19. Specimen: peripheral blood. CDR3 bases: TGTGCCAGCTCACCGACGGGAGTAAACAACTATGGCTACACCTTC. Translated: CASSPTGVNNYGYTF.